Listed below are T cell receptor beta chains from one sample, sequenced in a study of blood T cell repertoires in COVID-19. Clones were read by immunoSEQ multiplex PCR, and TCRdb kept only the in-frame ones, dropping some. This table has about 170,000 clones, around nine tenths appearing once. Sequenced: peripheral blood. All receptors derive from a woman at least 80 years old with COVID-19, enrolled during active disease. Both conserved end residues are part of each CDR3. D genes are given only for firm matches. Size tells how often a clone was seen (once, few, many) or the class of an expanded clone, and some rows leave it out.

CDR3 length: 15
D gene: TRBD1
V gene: TRBV28
clone size: NA
J gene: TRBJ1-3
CDR3 protein: CASSGGGQGRNTIYF
CDR3 DNA: TGTGCCAGCTCTGGAGGGGGACAGGGGAGAAACACCATATATTTT

CDR3 length: 17
D gene: TRBD2
V gene: TRBV6-2/TRBV6-3
clone size: NA
J gene: TRBJ2-6
CDR3 protein: CASSYAGGRTGANVLTF
CDR3 DNA: TGTGCCAGCAGTTACGCGGGAGGGAGAACTGGGGCCAACGTCCTGACTTTC

CDR3 length: 13
D gene: NA
V gene: TRBV29-1
clone size: NA
J gene: TRBJ1-1
CDR3 protein: CSVAGTSNTEAFF
CDR3 DNA: TGCAGCGTTGCCGGGACATCGAACACTGAAGCTTTCTTT

CDR3 length: 13
D gene: TRBD1
V gene: TRBV29-1
clone size: few
J gene: TRBJ1-4
CDR3 protein: CSAWTGGGEKLFF
CDR3 DNA: TGCAGCGCTTGGACAGGGGGAGGGGAAAAACTGTTTTTT

CDR3 length: 16
D gene: TRBD2
V gene: TRBV18
clone size: once
J gene: TRBJ2-5
CDR3 protein: CASSPPPSGSPGTQYF
CDR3 DNA: TGTGCCAGCTCACCACCGCCTAGCGGGTCTCCGGGGACCCAGTACTTC

CDR3 length: 17
D gene: TRBD1
V gene: TRBV7-8
clone size: NA
J gene: TRBJ2-2
CDR3 protein: CASSDDRETSTTGELFF
CDR3 DNA: TGTGCCAGCAGCGACGACAGGGAAACGTCGACCACCGGGGAGCTGTTTTTT

CDR3 length: 13
D gene: NA
V gene: TRBV28
clone size: NA
J gene: TRBJ2-3
CDR3 protein: CASPDTNTDTQYF
CDR3 DNA: TGTGCCAGCCCAGACACAAACACAGATACGCAGTATTTT

CDR3 length: 13
D gene: NA
V gene: TRBV19
clone size: NA
J gene: TRBJ1-2
CDR3 protein: CASNGGLRYGYTF
CDR3 DNA: TGTGCCAGTAATGGAGGGTTACGGTATGGCTACACCTTC

CDR3 length: 14
D gene: NA
V gene: TRBV7-8
clone size: once
J gene: TRBJ1-1
CDR3 protein: CASSSLRGMSEAFF
CDR3 DNA: TGTGCCAGCAGCTCCCTCCGAGGGATGAGTGAAGCTTTCTTT

CDR3 length: 15
D gene: NA
V gene: TRBV7-2
clone size: NA
J gene: TRBJ2-2
CDR3 protein: CASSPDSAGTGELFF
CDR3 DNA: TGTGCCAGCAGCCCGGATTCGGCGGGCACCGGGGAGCTGTTTTTT

CDR3 length: 13
D gene: NA
V gene: TRBV6-1
clone size: NA
J gene: TRBJ1-6
CDR3 protein: CASSEEGDSPLHF
CDR3 DNA: TGTGCCAGCAGTGAAGAGGGGGATTCACCCCTCCACTTT